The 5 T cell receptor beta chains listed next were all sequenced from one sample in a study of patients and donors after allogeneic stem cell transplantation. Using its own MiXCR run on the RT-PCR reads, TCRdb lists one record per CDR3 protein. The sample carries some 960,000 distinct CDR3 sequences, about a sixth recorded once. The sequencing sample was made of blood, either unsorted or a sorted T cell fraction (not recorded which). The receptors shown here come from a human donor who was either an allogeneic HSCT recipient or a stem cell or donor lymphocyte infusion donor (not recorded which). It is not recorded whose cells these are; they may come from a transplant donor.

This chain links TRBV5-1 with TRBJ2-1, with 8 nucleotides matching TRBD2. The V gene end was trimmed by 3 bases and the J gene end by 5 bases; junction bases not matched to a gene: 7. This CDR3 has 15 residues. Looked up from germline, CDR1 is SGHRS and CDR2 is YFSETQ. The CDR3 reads CASSWGTRANNEQFF. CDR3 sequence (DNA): TGCGCCAGCAGCTGGGGGACTAGAGCCAACAATGAGCAGTTCTTC.

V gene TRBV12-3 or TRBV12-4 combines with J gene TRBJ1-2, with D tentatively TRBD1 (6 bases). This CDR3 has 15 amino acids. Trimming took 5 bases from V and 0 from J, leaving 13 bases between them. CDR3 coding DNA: TGTGCCAGCAGTCAATACAGGGAAGCTAACTATGGCTACACCTTC. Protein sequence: CASSQYREANYGYTF.

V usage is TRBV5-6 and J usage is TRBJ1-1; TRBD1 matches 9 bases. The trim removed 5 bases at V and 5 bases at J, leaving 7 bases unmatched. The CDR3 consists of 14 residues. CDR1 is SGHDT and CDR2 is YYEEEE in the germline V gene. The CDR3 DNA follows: TGTGCCAGCAGACTACAGGGGGCTGGGACTGAAGCTTTCTTT. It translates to CASRLQGAGTEAFF.

CDR3 region: CSASLSLRGARDTDTQYF. CDR3 nucleotide sequence: TGCAGTGCTAGTCTCTCCCTTCGTGGAGCTCGAGACACAGATACGCAGTATTTT. The V gene is TRBV20-1, the J gene TRBJ2-3; D remains unclear. Germline CDR1 reads DFQATT; CDR2 reads SNEGSKA (reference sequence). The CDR3 sequence is 18 residues long. The V end was cut by 3 bases, the J end by 2 bases, with 24 bases between.

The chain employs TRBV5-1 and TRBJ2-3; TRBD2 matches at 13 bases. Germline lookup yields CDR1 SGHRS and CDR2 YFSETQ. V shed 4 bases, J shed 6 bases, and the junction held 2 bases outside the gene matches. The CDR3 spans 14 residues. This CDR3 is CASSPLAGGDTQYF. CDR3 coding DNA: TGCGCCAGCAGCCCACTAGCGGGGGGGGATACGCAGTATTTT. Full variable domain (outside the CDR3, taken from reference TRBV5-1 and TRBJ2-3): KAGVTQTPRYLIKTRGQQVTLSCSPISGHRSVSWYQQTPGQGLQFLFEYFSETQRNKGNFPGRFSGRQFSNSRSEMNVSTLELGDSALYLCASSPLAGGDTQYFGPGTRLTVL.